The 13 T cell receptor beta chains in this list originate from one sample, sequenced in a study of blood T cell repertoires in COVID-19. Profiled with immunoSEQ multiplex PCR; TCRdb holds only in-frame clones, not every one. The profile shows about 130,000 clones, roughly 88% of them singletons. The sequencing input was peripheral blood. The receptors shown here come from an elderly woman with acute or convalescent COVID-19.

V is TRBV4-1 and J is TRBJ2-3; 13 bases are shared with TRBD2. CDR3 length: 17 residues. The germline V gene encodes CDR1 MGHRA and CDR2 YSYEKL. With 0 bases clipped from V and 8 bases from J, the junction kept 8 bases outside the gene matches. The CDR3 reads CASSQDRGLAGSVTQYF. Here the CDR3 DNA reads TGCGCCAGCAGCCAAGACCGGGGACTAGCGGGATCAGTTACGCAGTATTTT.

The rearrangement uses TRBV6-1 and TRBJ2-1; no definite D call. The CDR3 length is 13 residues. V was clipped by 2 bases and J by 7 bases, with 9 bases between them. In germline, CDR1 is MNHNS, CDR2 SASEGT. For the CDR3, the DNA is TGTGCCAGCAGTGAACTTTTCCGTAATGAGCAGTTCTTC. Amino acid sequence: CASSELFRNEQFF.

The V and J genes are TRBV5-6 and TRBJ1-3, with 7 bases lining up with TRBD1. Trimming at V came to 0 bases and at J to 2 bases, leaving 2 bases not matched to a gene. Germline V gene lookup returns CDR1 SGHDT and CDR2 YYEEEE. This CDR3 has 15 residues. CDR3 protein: CASSLGTGAGNTIYF. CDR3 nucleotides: TGTGCCAGCAGCTTGGGGACAGGTGCTGGAAACACCATATATTTT.

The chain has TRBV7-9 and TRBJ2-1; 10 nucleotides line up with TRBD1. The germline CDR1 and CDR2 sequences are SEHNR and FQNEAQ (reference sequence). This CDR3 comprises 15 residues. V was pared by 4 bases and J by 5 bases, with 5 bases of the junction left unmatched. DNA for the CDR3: TGTGCCAGCAGCTCGTACGGGACAGGGGACAATGAGCAGTTCTTC. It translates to CASSSYGTGDNEQFF.

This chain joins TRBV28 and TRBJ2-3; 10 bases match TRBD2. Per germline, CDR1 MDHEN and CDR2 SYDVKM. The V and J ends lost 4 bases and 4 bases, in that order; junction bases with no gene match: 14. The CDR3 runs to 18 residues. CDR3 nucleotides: TGTGCCAGCAGTTCTCCCCTATTGCTAGCGGGGGCCTCAGATACGCAGTATTTT. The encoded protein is CASSSPLLLAGASDTQYF.

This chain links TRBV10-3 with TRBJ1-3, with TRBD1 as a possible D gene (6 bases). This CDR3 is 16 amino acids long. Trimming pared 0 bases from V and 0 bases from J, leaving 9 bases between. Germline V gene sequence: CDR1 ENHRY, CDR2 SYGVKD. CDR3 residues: CAISESNRDSGNTIYF. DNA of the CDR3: TGTGCCATCAGTGAGTCGAACAGGGACTCTGGAAACACCATATATTTT.

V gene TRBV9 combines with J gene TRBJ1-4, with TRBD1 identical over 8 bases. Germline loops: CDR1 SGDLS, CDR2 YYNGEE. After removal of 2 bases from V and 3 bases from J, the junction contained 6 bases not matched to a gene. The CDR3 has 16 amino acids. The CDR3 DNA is TGTGCCAGCAGCGTCGAACAGGGGGTATCTAATGAAAAACTGTTTTTT. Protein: CASSVEQGVSNEKLFF.

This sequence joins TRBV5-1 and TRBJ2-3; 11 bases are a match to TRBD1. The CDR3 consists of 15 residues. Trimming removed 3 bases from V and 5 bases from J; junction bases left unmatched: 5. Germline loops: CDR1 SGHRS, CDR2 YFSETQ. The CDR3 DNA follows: TGCGCCAGCAGCTCCGGACAGGGGGCGCAAGATACGCAGTATTTT. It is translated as CASSSGQGAQDTQYF.

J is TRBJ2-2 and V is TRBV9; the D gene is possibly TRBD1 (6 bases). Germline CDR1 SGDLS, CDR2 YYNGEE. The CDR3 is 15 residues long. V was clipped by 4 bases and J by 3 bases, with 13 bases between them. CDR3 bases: TGTGCCAGCAGCCCAAGACAGGTAGACACCGGGGAGCTGTTTTTT. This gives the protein CASSPRQVDTGELFF.

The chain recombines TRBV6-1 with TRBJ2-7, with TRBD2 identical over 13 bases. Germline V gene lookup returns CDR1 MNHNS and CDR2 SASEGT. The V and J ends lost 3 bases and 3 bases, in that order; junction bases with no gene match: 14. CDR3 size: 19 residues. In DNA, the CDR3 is TGTGCCAGCAGTGACCCCGACGGACTAGCGGGAGTCCCTCTCTACGAGCAGTACTTC. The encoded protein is CASSDPDGLAGVPLYEQYF.

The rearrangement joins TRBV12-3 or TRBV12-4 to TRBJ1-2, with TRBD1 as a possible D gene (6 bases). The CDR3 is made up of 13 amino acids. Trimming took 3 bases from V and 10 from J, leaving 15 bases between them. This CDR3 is CASSFTGAGAYTF. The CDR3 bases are TGTGCCAGCAGTTTTACCGGAGCGGGGGCCTACACCTTC.

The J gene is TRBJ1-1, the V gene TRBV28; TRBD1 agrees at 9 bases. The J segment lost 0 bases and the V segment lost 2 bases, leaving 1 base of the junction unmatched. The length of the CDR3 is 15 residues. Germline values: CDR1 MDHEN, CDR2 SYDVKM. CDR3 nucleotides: TGTGCCAGCAGTTTAGGGACAGGGATGAACACTGAAGCTTTCTTT. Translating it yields CASSLGTGMNTEAFF.

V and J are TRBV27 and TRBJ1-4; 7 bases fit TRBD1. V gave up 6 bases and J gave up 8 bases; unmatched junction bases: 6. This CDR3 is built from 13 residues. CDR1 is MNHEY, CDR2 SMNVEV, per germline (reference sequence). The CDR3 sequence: CASRAGGREKLFF. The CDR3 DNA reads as TGTGCCAGCAGGGCAGGGGGGAGAGAAAAACTGTTTTTT.